The present entry profiles one TCR beta chain with its context. The antigen is undetermined. The entry originates in a study of T cell responses to AZD1222 COVID-19 vaccine. Study findings and constraints: Spike-specific TCR breadth and depth rose after two AZD1222 doses. Nearly half of unique spike-specific TCRs reportedly avoided B.1.351 and B.1.1.7 mutated regions. Mostly white British, mostly female donors; authors suggested clonal diversity may be underestimated.

Measured with immunoSEQ multiplex PCR; TCRdb has only the in-frame clones, and not every one. The data show around 140,000 clones, about nine tenths seen once. This CDR3 contains 18 residues. After removal of 6 bases from V and 5 bases from J, the junction contained 18 bases not matched to a gene. Germline CDR1 MNHEY, CDR2 SMNVEV (reference sequence). The TCR comes from an adult in good health. The gene calls are TRBV27 and TRBJ1-5; 8 positions match TRBD1. Sequenced here: peripheral blood, sampled on day 0 of AZD1222 vaccination. CDR3 sequence (DNA): TGTGCCAGCAGCAAGAAGACGACAGGGGAGGGCAGGTATCAGCCCCAGCATTTT. As protein: CASSKKTTGEGRYQPQHF.